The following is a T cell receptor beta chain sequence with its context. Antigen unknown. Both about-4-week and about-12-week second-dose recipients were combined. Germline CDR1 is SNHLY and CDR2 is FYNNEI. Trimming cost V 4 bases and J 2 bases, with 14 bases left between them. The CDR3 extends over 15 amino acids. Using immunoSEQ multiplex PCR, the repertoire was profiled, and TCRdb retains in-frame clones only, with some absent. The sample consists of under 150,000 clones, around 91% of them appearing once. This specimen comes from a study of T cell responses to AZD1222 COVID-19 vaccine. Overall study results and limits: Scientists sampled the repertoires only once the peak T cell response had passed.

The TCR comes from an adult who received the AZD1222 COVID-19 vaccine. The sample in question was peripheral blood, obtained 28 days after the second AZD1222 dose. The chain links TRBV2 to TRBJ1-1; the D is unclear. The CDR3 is CASSGFRGFNTEAFF. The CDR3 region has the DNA TGTGCCAGCAGTGGGTTCCGAGGTTTTAACACTGAAGCTTTCTTT.